Presented here are 23 T cell receptor beta chains from one specimen sequenced in a study of regulatory T cells in long-lasting Graves disease. Time point meaning: newly diagnosed GD, antithyroid drugs for less than 3 months. PBMC RNA was the source of the TCR library. Combining iRepertoire HTBI primers with Arm-PCR of CDR3 regions, the authors built TCR beta libraries. One entry per CDR3 protein, called by TCRdb with MiXCR from the multiplex PCR reads. The sample includes around 480,000 distinct CDR3 sequences, around 15% of them seen just once. These sequences were also reported in another study, on T cells in Graves' hyperthyroidism and ophthalmopathy.

The starting material was peripheral blood mononuclear cells (PBMCs), obtained at new diagnosis, from a patient treated with antithyroid drugs. The receptors were sampled from a woman aged 40 to 65 with Graves disease.

The sample holds many counts of this clonotype. The V and J genes are TRBV12-3 or TRBV12-4 and TRBJ1-3; 9 nucleotides agree with TRBD1. V was clipped by 5 bases and J by 2 bases; unmatched bases: 4. CDR3 length equals 15 residues. CDR3: CASSEQGATGNTIYF. The CDR3 DNA reads TGTGCCAGCAGTGAACAGGGGGCAACTGGAAACACCATATATTTT.

Note on this clonotype: A much larger clonotype is one base distant, so this may be a read error. The V call is TRBV6-2 or TRBV6-3, the J call TRBJ1-1; D might be TRBD1 (5 bases). This CDR3 spans 14 amino acids. The germline CDR1 and CDR2 sequences are MNHEY and SVGEGT. CDR3 protein: CASLPGGGNTKAFF. DNA of the CDR3: TGTGCCAGCCTCCCCGGGGGGGGGAACACTAAAGCTTTCTTT.

The CDR3 coding sequence is TGCAGTGCGCCTGACAGGGGGGACTACAATGAGCAGTTCTTC. Translating it yields CSAPDRGDYNEQFF. This chain joins TRBV20-1 and TRBJ2-1; the match to TRBD1 covers 9 bases. CDR1 is DFQATT and CDR2 is SNEGSKA in the germline V gene (reference sequence). CDR3 length: 14 amino acids. Trimming at V came to 6 bases and at J to 3 bases, leaving 6 bases not matched to a gene.

This clonotype was observed at least ten times. The chain joins TRBV20-1 to TRBJ1-2; 7 nucleotides line up with TRBD1. Trimming removed 0 bases from V and 1 base from J; junction bases left unmatched: 8. CDR1 is DFQATT, CDR2 SNEGSKA, per germline (reference sequence). The length of the CDR3 is 16 residues. For the CDR3, the DNA is TGCAGTGCTAGAGATAGAGGGACAGCCCTTAACTATGGCTACACCTTC. Protein: CSARDRGTALNYGYTF.

The V gene is TRBV12-3 or TRBV12-4, the J gene TRBJ2-2, with 8 bases that match TRBD1. The CDR3 sequence is 13 residues long. The V and J ends lost 7 bases and 5 bases, in that order; junction bases with no gene match: 3. The CDR3 reads CASTRQGTGELFF. CDR3 DNA: TGTGCCAGCACTCGACAGGGGACCGGGGAGCTGTTTTTT.

The rearrangement joins TRBV7-3 to TRBJ1-1; D is ambiguous. The CDR3 totals 13 residues. Trimming cost V 7 bases and J 0 bases, with 9 bases left between them. CDR1 is SGHTA, CDR2 FQGTGA, per germline. CDR3 nucleotide sequence: TGTGCCAGCACCCTCCGAATGAACACTGAAGCTTTCTTT. The encoded protein is CASTLRMNTEAFF.

V usage is TRBV11-2 and J usage is TRBJ1-5; D gene uncertain. CDR3 size: 14 residues. V dropped 0 bases and J dropped 3 bases, with 6 bases sitting between them. Germline V gene data show CDR1 as SGHAT and CDR2 as FQNNGV. The CDR3 protein is CASSLDRINQPQHF. The CDR3 DNA follows: TGTGCCAGCAGCTTAGATCGTATCAATCAGCCCCAGCATTTT.

Regarding this clonotype: One end of the junction does not line up with germline, which may come from a read error. The rearrangement uses TRBV5-1 and TRBJ2-7; D may match TRBD1 or TRBD2 (6 bases each). This CDR3 is 15 amino acids long. Per germline, CDR1 SGHRS and CDR2 YFSETQ. CDR3 residues: CASSSSLGGSYEQHF. Written as DNA, the CDR3 is TGCGCCAGCAGCTCATCCTTGGGGGGCTCCTACGAGCAGCACTTC.

The chain combines TRBV15 with TRBJ1-6; D call uncertain. CDR1 LNHNV and CDR2 YYDKDF come from the germline V gene (reference sequence). This CDR3 has 18 amino acids. The ends were cut back, 3 bases at V and 0 bases at J, with 15 bases in the middle. CDR3 DNA sequence: TGTGCCACCAGCAGTACTCGGTCTCTGAGCTCCTATAATTCACCCCTCCACTTT. Translating gives CATSSTRSLSSYNSPLHF.

This clonotype was detected many times. The genes are TRBV29-1 and TRBJ2-1, with 7 bases lining up with TRBD1. The CDR3 is 12 amino acids. Per germline, CDR1 SQVTM and CDR2 ANQGSEA. J was trimmed by 10 bases and V by 7 bases; bases with no gene match: 10. The CDR3 spells CSGESTGVEQFF. For the CDR3, the DNA is TGCAGCGGGGAATCTACAGGGGTCGAGCAGTTCTTC.

In its sample, this clonotype was seen a few times. This sequence joins TRBV7-9 and TRBJ1-4; 8 bases are a match to TRBD1. The CDR3 is made up of 16 amino acids. From germline, CDR1 is SEHNR and CDR2 FQNEAQ (reference sequence). The ends lost 5 bases at V and 9 bases at J; junction bases unmatched: 14. CDR3 coding DNA: TGTGCCAGCAGCCCTAACTCCGGACAGGGTGTGAAAAAACTGTTTTTT. Translating it yields CASSPNSGQGVKKLFF.

Many counts were recorded for this clonotype. CDR3 region: CASSEGKGRETQYF. For the CDR3, the DNA is TGCGCCAGCAGCGAAGGGAAGGGGAGGGAGACCCAGTACTTC. The chain recombines TRBV5-1 with TRBJ2-5, with a tentative D call TRBD2 (6 bases). V shed 4 bases and J shed 5 bases, with 15 bases lying between them. This CDR3 comprises 14 residues. The germline CDR1 and CDR2 sequences are SGHRS and YFSETQ.

The chain couples TRBV9 to TRBJ2-7; 10 bases are a match to TRBD1. The CDR3 runs to 14 residues. The germline CDR1 and CDR2 sequences are SGDLS and YYNGEE. V was clipped by 3 bases and J by 4 bases; unmatched bases: 4. CDR3 sequence: CASSEGTGVYEQYF. DNA for the CDR3: TGTGCCAGCAGCGAGGGGACAGGGGTTTACGAGCAGTACTTC.

This chain links TRBV6-1 with TRBJ1-2; TRBD1 is a possible D gene (5 bases). V lost 3 bases to trimming and J lost 4 bases, with 9 bases between them. The CDR3 is 13 residues long. Germline values: CDR1 MNHNS, CDR2 SASEGT. CDR3 sequence: CASSDWQGYGYTF. In DNA, the CDR3 is TGTGCCAGCAGTGATTGGCAGGGCTATGGCTACACCTTC.

This clonotype appeared once. It is likely a read error: a sequence one base away is far more abundant. The chain combines TRBV7-8 with TRBJ2-1; 11 nucleotides align to TRBD2. Unmatched junction bases numbered 2, after V lost 5 bases and J lost 2 bases. The CDR3 length is 15 residues. Looked up from germline, CDR1 is SGHVS and CDR2 is FQNEAQ. The CDR3 region is CASSQTSGAYNEQFF. CDR3 coding DNA: TGTGCCAGCAGCCAGACTAGCGGGGCCTACAATGAGCAGTTCTTC.

This sequence joins TRBV9 and TRBJ1-4, with 11 bases that match TRBD1. The CDR3 length is 16 residues. Germline V gene lookup returns CDR1 SGDLS and CDR2 YYNGEE. The J segment lost 7 bases and the V segment lost 2 bases, leaving 7 bases of the junction unmatched. The CDR3 bases are TGTGCCAGCAGCGTCGGGACAGGGGGTGGGAGTGAAAAACTGTTTTTT. This sequence encodes CASSVGTGGGSEKLFF.

In the case of this clonotype: One end of the junction varies from germline; a read error may be responsible. The chain recombines TRBV9 with TRBJ2-5; 10 bases agree with TRBD1. Germline lookup yields CDR1 SGDLS and CDR2 YYNGEE. CDR3 size: 16 residues. The CDR3 loop reads CASSLNQGQGQETQYF. The CDR3 bases are TGCGCCAGCAGCCTAAACCAGGGACAGGGGCAAGAGACCCAGTACTTC.

Of note for this clonotype: A much larger clonotype is one base distant, so this may be a read error. The rearrangement links TRBV18 to TRBJ2-3; D assignment may be TRBD1 or TRBD2 (6 bases each). CDR3 length: 15 residues. The germline V gene encodes CDR1 KGHSH and CDR2 LQKENI. CDR3 residues: CASSPYGGYTDMQYF. CDR3 nucleotide sequence: TGTGCCAGCTCACCATACGGGGGCTACACAGATATGCAGTATTTT.

This clonotype was detected many times. The chain has TRBV12-3 or TRBV12-4 and TRBJ2-3, with 7 bases that match TRBD2. Trimming cost V 4 bases and J 2 bases; bases outside gene matches: 15. This CDR3 is built from 18 residues. CDR3 region: CASSSPSTSRLLTDTQYF. The CDR3 DNA sequence: TGTGCCAGCAGTTCCCCTTCGACTAGCCGACTTCTCACAGATACGCAGTATTTT.

This chain joins TRBV6-9 and TRBJ1-2; D might be TRBD1 (5 bases). Germline V gene data show CDR1 as MNHGY and CDR2 as SVAAGI. The CDR3 consists of 15 residues. V was cut by 3 bases and J by 6 bases, with 17 bases left in between. The CDR3 sequence is CASSYLGGVVDGYTF. As DNA, the CDR3 is TGTGCCAGCAGTTACTTGGGGGGAGTCGTCGATGGCTACACCTTC.

This clonotype has only a few counts. The chain is built from TRBV5-1 and TRBJ2-5, with TRBD1 matching over 9 bases. This CDR3 comprises 15 residues. V was pared by 4 bases and J by 4 bases, with 8 bases of the junction left unmatched. The germline V gene encodes CDR1 SGHRS and CDR2 YFSETQ. CDR3 sequence: CASSRGTGSRETQYF. DNA for the CDR3: TGCGCCAGCAGCCGAGGGACAGGGTCTCGAGAGACCCAGTACTTC.

V gene TRBV6-5 combines with J gene TRBJ1-1; possibly TRBD1 for D (6 bases). V was trimmed by 2 bases and J by 7 bases, leaving 17 bases between them. CDR1 is MNHEY, CDR2 SVGAGI, per germline. The CDR3 is 15 residues long. The DNA of the CDR3 is TGTGCCAGCAGTTACCAGGGGACGGTGAGGGGTGAAGCTTTCTTT. It is translated as CASSYQGTVRGEAFF.

This clonotype was counted ten times or more. J is TRBJ2-1 and V is TRBV7-9; 8 bases fit TRBD2. With V trimmed by 6 bases and J by 0 bases, 16 bases remained unmatched. The germline V gene has CDR1 SEHNR and CDR2 FQNEAQ (reference sequence). This CDR3 region has 19 residues. CDR3 in DNA: TGTGCCAGCAGGCAAACGGGGGGGTCCCGTTCCGGCTCCTACAATGAGCAGTTCTTC. Translating gives CASRQTGGSRSGSYNEQFF.